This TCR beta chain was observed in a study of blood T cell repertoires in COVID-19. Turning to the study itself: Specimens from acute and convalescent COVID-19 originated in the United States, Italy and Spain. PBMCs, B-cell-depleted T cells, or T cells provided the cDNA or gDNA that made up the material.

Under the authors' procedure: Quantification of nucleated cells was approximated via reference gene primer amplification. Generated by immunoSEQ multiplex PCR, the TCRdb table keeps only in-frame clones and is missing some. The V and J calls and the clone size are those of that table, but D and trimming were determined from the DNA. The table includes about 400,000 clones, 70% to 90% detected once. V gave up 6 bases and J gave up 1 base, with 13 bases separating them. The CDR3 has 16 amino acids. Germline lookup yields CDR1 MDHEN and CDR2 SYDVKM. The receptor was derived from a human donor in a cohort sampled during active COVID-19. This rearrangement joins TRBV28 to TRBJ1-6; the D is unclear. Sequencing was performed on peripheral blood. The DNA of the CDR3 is TGTGCCAGCAGCCCCGGCGGGTTTTCCTATAATTCACCCCTCCACTTT. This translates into CASSPGGFSYNSPLHF.